This T cell receptor (beta chain) was identified during a study of blood T cell repertoires in COVID-19. Produced via immunoSEQ multiplex PCR; TCRdb's table is partial and in-frame only. Of 70,000 to 85,000 clones in the sample, about four fifths are singletons; the top ten hold 21%. CDR3 size: 17 residues. V was clipped by 1 base and J by 7 bases; unmatched bases: 12. CDR1 is SGHTA, CDR2 FQGNSA, per germline. This chain connects TRBV7-2 to TRBJ2-3, with TRBD2 matching 9 bases. The source of this sequence is a human donor in a cohort sampled during active COVID-19. The sample consisted of peripheral blood. CDR3 sequence (DNA): TGTGCCAGCAGCTTAGAAGGTTGGCGGGGGGGCCGGAATACGCAGTATTTT. Encoded protein: CASSLEGWRGGRNTQYF.